What follows describes a single T cell receptor beta chain. This could be a read error, since a much larger clone is one nucleotide away. The germline gives CDR1 SEHNR, CDR2 FQNEAQ (reference sequence). There are 15 residues in the CDR3. The sample belongs to a study of blood T cells in healthy people across ages. PCR was performed a second time for roughly 6 to 12 cycles using a sample-barcoded 5' primer and a J-beta primer mix. Each of the cDNA molecules was tagged by a template-switch adaptor with 12 random nucleotides. MiXCR was run by TCRdb on the 5' RACE reads, yielding one entry per CDR3 protein. The sample has hundreds of thousands of distinct CDR3 sequences, about 30% seen once. Drawn from each donor were ten milliliters of peripheral blood.

This chain links TRBV7-9 with TRBJ2-3, with TRBD1 identical over 7 bases. Sequences were obtained from blood. The source of this sequence is a woman older than 75 in good health. CDR3 coding DNA: TGTACCAGCAGCCCCGGGACAGAGAAAGGCGATACGCAGTATTTT. Its protein is CTSSPGTEKGDTQYF. Using reference TRBV7-9 and TRBJ2-3 for the parts outside the CDR3, the full variable domain is DTGVSQNPRHKITKRGQNVTFRCDPISEHNRLYWYRQTLGQGPEFLTYFQNEAQLEKSRLLSDRFSAERPKGSFSTLEIQRTEQGDSAMYLCTSSPGTEKGDTQYFGPGTRLTVL.